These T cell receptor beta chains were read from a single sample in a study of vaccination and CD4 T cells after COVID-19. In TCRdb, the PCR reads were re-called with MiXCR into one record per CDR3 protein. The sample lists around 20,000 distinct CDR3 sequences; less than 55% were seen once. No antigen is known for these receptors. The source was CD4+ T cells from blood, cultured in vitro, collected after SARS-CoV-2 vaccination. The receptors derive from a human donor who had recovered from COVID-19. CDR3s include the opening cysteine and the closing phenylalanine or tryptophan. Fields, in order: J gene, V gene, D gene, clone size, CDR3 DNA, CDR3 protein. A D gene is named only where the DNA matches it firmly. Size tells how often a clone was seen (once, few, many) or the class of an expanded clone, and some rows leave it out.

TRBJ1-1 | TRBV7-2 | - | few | TGTGCCAGCAGCTTAATCACCGAGCAGGGTGAAGCTTTCTTT | CASSLITEQGEAFF
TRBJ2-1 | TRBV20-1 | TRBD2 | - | TGCAGTGCGGCCCGACTAGCGGGGGAGCACAATGAGCAGTTCTTC | CSAARLAGEHNEQFF
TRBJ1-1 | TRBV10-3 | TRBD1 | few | TGTGCCATCAGTGAAGAGGGTTTTCGACAGGGGGCGAAGTTGACTGAAGCTTTCTTT | CAISEEGFRQGAKLTEAFF
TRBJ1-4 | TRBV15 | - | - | TGTGCCACCAGCAGAGATTCGGGGGGTAATGAAAAACTGTTTTTT | CATSRDSGGNEKLFF
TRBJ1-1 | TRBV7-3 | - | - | TGTGCCAGCAGCTTAATTCACACAGCTGAAGCTTTCTTT | CASSLIHTAEAFF
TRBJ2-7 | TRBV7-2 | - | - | TGTGCCAGCAGCTTAGGGGTGGGGGCGGCCCACGAGCAGTACTTC | CASSLGVGAAHEQYF
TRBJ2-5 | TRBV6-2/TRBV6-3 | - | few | TGTGCCAGCAGTTACATTGGCAGGGAGGAGACCCAGTACTTC | CASSYIGREETQYF
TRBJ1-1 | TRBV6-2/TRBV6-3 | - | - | TGTGCCAGCAGTTACTCGGGGCGGGCGGACACTGAAGCTTTCTTT | CASSYSGRADTEAFF
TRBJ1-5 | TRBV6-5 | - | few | TGTGCCAGCAGTTACTCGTCCCGGAATCAGCCCCAGCATTTT | CASSYSSRNQPQHF
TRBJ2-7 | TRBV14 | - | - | TGTGCCAGCAGCCAAGGGTCTAGAAGAGAGCAGTACTTC | CASSQGSRREQYF
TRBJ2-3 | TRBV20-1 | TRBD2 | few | TGCAGTGCTATACTAGCGGAGAAAAGCACAGATACGCAGTATTTT | CSAILAEKSTDTQYF
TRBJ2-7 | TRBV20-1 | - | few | TGCAGTGCTAGCCCACTCATCCCCTCCCCGGTAGTTAACTCCTACGAGCAGTACTTC | CSASPLIPSPVVNSYEQYF
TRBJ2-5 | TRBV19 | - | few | TGTGCCAGTAGTATGGGGGCCAAGATTTCCGTTGAGACCCAGTACTTC | CASSMGAKISVETQYF
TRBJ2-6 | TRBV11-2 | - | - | TGTGCCAGCAGCCCTCCCCTGACGACGACAGGGAGGGGTGGGGCCAACGTCCTGACTTTC | CASSPPLTTTGRGGANVLTF
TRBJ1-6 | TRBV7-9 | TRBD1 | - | TGTGCCAGCAGCCACGGGACAGCCGGATCACCCCTCCACTTT | CASSHGTAGSPLHF
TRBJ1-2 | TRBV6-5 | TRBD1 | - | TGTGCCAGCAGTTATAGTTCGTGGGACAGGGTTTTGTCCTATGGCTACACCTTC | CASSYSSWDRVLSYGYTF
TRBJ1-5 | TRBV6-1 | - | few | TGTGCCAGCTCTAGGGGAGAGGATCAGCCCCAGCATTTT | CASSRGEDQPQHF
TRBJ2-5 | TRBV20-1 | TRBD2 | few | TGCAGTGCTAGTCCTCTAACTAGCGGGAGTATGGTGACCCAGTACTTC | CSASPLTSGSMVTQYF
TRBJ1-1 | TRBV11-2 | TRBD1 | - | TGTGCCAGCAGCGCCGGGACAGGGGACACTGAAGCTTTCTTT | CASSAGTGDTEAFF
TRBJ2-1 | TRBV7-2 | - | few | TGTGCCAGCAGCACCCGAGGGTACAATGAGCAGTTCTTC | CASSTRGYNEQFF
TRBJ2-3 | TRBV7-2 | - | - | TGTGCCAGCAGCCCTAGACATACCACAGATACGCAGTATTTT | CASSPRHTTDTQYF
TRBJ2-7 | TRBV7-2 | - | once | TGTGCCAGCAGCCTGTTGGAGGAGCAGTACTTC | CASSLLEEQYF
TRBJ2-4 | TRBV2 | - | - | TGTGCCAGCAGAGTCGGGACGAACATAGCCAAAAACATTCAGTACTTC | CASRVGTNIAKNIQYF
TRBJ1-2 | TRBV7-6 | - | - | TGTGCCAGCAGCTTACTAGCTCAGGGGAACTATGGCTACACCTTC | CASSLLAQGNYGYTF
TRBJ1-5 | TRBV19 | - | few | TGTGCCAGTAGTACGCAGGGAAGGAATCAGCCCCAGCATTTT | CASSTQGRNQPQHF
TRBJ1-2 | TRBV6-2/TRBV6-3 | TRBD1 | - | TGTGCCAGCAGTTCCGTGGGACAGAGTAACTATGGCTACACCTTC | CASSSVGQSNYGYTF
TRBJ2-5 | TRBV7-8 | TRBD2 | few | TGTGCCAGCAGCTCAAATTTACCCGGACTAGCGGGGGGGCAGGGAGAGACCCAGTACTTC | CASSSNLPGLAGGQGETQYF
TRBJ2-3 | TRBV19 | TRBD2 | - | TGTGCCAGTAGTACAACTGTCTATACTAGCGGGAGGGCTACGGTAACAGATACGCAGTATTTT | CASSTTVYTSGRATVTDTQYF
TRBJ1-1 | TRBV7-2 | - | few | TGTGCCAGCAGCTTAACAGAGAACACTGAAGCTTTCTTT | CASSLTENTEAFF
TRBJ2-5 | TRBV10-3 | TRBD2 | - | TGTGCCATCAGTGATAATGGCGGGGGGGCGTATGAGACCCAGTACTTC | CAISDNGGGAYETQYF
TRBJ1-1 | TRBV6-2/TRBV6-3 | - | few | TGTGCCAGCAGTGACCCAGGGATTGGCACTGAAGCTTTCTTT | CASSDPGIGTEAFF
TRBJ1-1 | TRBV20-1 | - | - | TGCAGTGCTTGTACCCCCCGCAGTGAAGCTTTCTTT | CSACTPRSEAFF
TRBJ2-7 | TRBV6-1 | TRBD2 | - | TGTGCCAGCAGTGATTATCTCGGGAGGGGCCACGAGCAGTACTTC | CASSDYLGRGHEQYF
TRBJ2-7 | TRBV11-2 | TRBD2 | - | TGTGCCAGCAGCTTACGGCTAGCGGAGCCCTACGAGCAGTACTTC | CASSLRLAEPYEQYF
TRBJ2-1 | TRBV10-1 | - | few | TGCGCCAGCAGACGGGACGCCTCATCCCCGGGCAATGAGCAGTTCTTC | CASRRDASSPGNEQFF
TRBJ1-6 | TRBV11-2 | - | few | TGTGCCAGCAGCTTAGCATCGGGGGGCAGCTCCTATAATTCACCCCTCCACTTT | CASSLASGGSSYNSPLHF
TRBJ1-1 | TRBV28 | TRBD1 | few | TGTGCCAGCAGTTTATCAGGGGGCTATAACACTGAAGCTTTCTTT | CASSLSGGYNTEAFF
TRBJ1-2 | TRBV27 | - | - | TGTGCCAGCAGTTTATCGGGAACACCATCCGGGGGCTACACCTTC | CASSLSGTPSGGYTF
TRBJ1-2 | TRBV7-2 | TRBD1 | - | TGTGCTAGCAGCCCCGGGGACAGGAAGTATGGCTACACCTTC | CASSPGDRKYGYTF
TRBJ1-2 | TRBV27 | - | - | TGTGCCAGCAGCGTTGCACAGGGTGAGGACTATGGCTACACCTTC | CASSVAQGEDYGYTF
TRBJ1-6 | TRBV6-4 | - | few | TGTGCCAGGGGGTCCGGGGGAGGTAGCTCCTATAATTCACCCCTCCACTTT | CARGSGGGSSYNSPLHF
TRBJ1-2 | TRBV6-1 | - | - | TGTGCCAGCAGTACTCAGCTTAACTATGGCTACACCTTC | CASSTQLNYGYTF
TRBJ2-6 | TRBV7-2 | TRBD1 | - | TGTGCCAGCAGCTTACGAAGCCCTACCGGGACAGGAAGCTCTGGGGCCAACGTCCTGACTTTC | CASSLRSPTGTGSSGANVLTF
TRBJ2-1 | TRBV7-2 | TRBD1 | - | TGTGCCAGCAGCTTAGAATCACAGGGGCCCACTGAGCAGTTCTTC | CASSLESQGPTEQFF
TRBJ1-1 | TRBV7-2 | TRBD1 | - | TGTGCCAGCAGCTTAGTTCAATCAGGGGGTGAAGCTTTCTTT | CASSLVQSGGEAFF
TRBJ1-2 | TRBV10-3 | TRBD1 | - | TGTGCCATCAGTGAGACACCGGGACAGGGCTATGGCTACACCTTC | CAISETPGQGYGYTF
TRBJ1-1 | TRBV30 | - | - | TGTGCCTGGAGTACGTCGAACACTGAAGCTTTCTTT | CAWSTSNTEAFF
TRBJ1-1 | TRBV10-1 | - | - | TGCGCCAGCAGTGAGAGGATCACGGAATTCACTGAAGCTTTCTTT | CASSERITEFTEAFF